The sequence of this T cell receptor (beta chain) was determined in a study of shared clonotypes between healthy human individuals. This clone occurred once. Antigen specificity is unknown. Germline lookup yields CDR1 MNHNY and CDR2 SVGAGI (reference sequence). After removal of 6 bases from V and 3 bases from J, the junction contained 6 bases not matched to a gene. The CDR3 loop spans 15 amino acids. Notes on the study in general: Sequencing depth was expected to influence donor clonotype sharing. All-four-donor shared clonotypes had higher generation probabilities than non-shared clonotypes did.

TCRdb's table, derived via immunoSEQ multiplex PCR, lists solely in-frame clones and lacks some. The profile shows about 2.4 million clones, over 85% of them singletons. The specimen sequenced was naive CD4+ T cells from PBMCs. Subset of the sample: CD45RA+ positively selected. The sequence came from a man between 18 and 35 years old in good health. Some clones in this sample may be carry-over from other donors' samples. The chain combines TRBV6-6 with TRBJ1-5; TRBD1 matches 9 bases. The CDR3 sequence is CASRQTGGNNQPQHF. CDR3 DNA sequence: TGTGCCAGCAGACAAACAGGGGGCAACAATCAGCCCCAGCATTTT.